This record looks at one T cell receptor (beta chain) sequence and its context. Its antigen has not been determined. Base qualities are not provided; no much larger clone lies one nucleotide away. The time point label corresponds to: baseline before first vaccination. Vaccinee samples came from UK trials COV001 and COV002, including a single-blind randomized controlled phase 2/3 trial of AZD1222 (ChAdOx1 nCoV-19) in healthy adults. For TCRbeta chain sequencing, PBMC samples were collected from trial participants at day 0 and at day 28 after the second dose. The CDR3 regions of human TCRbeta chains were analyzed by immunosequencing. The published analysis was carried out like this. TCRs in the repertoires were matched against a reference library of SARS-CoV-2-specific TCRs that had been generated with the MIRA antigen-specificity platform. Breadth was defined as the fraction of unique TCRs that were SARS-CoV-2-associated, and depth was defined as the fraction of total T cells that were SARS-CoV-2-associated. Using the MIRA data, every spike-specific TCR was mapped to the spike region that the TCR reacted to and assigned to either a CD4 or a CD8 class. Log10-transformed breadth and depth values were compared by one-way ANOVA with Sidak's multiple comparisons tests. The table comes from immuneACCESS by way of TCRdb, which keeps in-frame sequences with V and J called. Part of the clones is missing from these tables; in studies checked, under half for an unresolved V gene and the rest for unknown reasons. That table furnishes V, J and clone size, whereas the DNA furnished D and trimming. Present in this sample are about 160,000 clones, 85% to 90% of which were seen just once. The top ten hold roughly 6.9% of the sample.

The V end loses 4 bases and the J end loses 0 bases, and a stretch of 10 bases separates them. The CDR3, from cysteine to phenylalanine, totals 14 residues. This entry keeps only the CDR3 DNA: 42 bases, framed from base 1. In the germline V gene, CDR1 corresponds to SGHDT and CDR2 to YYEEEE. This record comes from a study of T cell responses to AZD1222 COVID-19 vaccine (dated by TCRdb to the early 2020s). A note on the overall study: AZD1222 recipients given second doses at about 4 weeks or at about 12 weeks were pooled, since spike-specific TCR depth and breadth were not found to differ between the two schedules. TCR sequencing covered 233 trial participants: about 210 given two doses of AZD1222 and approximately 26 given two doses of MenACWY control vaccine. Trial participants were enrolled by age into subgroups of 18-55, 56-69 and 70-plus years, and about 150, 27 and 61 TCR-sequenced participants, respectively, were included in these subgroups. Findings and caveats that apply to the study as a whole: Most participants were white British and females outnumbered males, and the authors suggested that clonal diversity may have been underestimated. Vaccine-associated CD4 TCRs spanned the whole spike protein, with dominant responses in regions 160-218 and 743-854. Because no day 14 peak-response samples were available, the repertoires could be characterized only after the peak T cell response. Epitopes outside the regions mutated in the B.1.351 and B.1.1.7 variants were reportedly recognized by nearly half of the unique spike-specific TCRs. Spike-specific TCR breadth and depth rose significantly after two AZD1222 doses compared with day 0 and with MenACWY recipients. The 56-69-year group was small, and its depth increase did not reach significance, likely because of low power. Only 5 to 7 AZD1222 recipients were SARS-CoV-2 seropositive at baseline, limiting conclusions about previously exposed vaccinees.

The input for sequencing was peripheral blood, taken on day 0 of AZD1222 vaccination. This TCR was recovered from an adult in good health. The chain is made from TRBV5-6 and TRBJ1-1; the D gene is not confidently resolved. The nucleotide sequence is given as TGTGCCAGCAGCCTTGGACGGCTGAACACTGAAGCTTTCTTT. This gives the protein CASSLGRLNTEAFF.